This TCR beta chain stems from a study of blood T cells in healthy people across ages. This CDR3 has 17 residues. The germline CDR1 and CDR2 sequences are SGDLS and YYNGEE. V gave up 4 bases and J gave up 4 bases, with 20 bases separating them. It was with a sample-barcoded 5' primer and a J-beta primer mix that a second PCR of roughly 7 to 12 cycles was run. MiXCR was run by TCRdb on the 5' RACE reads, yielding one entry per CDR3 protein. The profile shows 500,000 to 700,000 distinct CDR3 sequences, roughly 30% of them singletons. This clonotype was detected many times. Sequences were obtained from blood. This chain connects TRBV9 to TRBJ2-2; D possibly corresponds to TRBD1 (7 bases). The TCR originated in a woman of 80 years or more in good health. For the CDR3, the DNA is TGTGCCAGCAGCCCCCCGGGGGTAGGGGGCGGCACCGGGGAGCTGTTTTTT. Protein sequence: CASSPPGVGGGTGELFF.